Presented here are 21 T cell receptor beta chains from one specimen sequenced in a study of identical twins. MiXCR was run by TCRdb on the 5' RACE reads, yielding one entry per CDR3 protein. The sample consists of 350,000 to 400,000 distinct CDR3 sequences, roughly 9% of them appearing once. Sequenced sample: naive T cells sorted from blood. Receptors originate from a woman between 45 and 60 years old in good health.

This clonotype was detected many times. This chain uses TRBV5-1 with TRBJ1-1, with TRBD1 as a possible D gene (5 bases). The CDR3 extends over 13 amino acids. The germline gives CDR1 SGHRS, CDR2 YFSETQ. V was cut by 0 bases and J by 8 bases, with 11 bases left in between. The CDR3, as DNA: TGCGCCAGCAGCTTGGCGGGGCGGGAAGAAGCTTTCTTT. It yields the protein CASSLAGREEAFF.

This clonotype showed up just a few times. The J gene is TRBJ2-3, the V gene TRBV10-3; 12 bases align to TRBD2. The CDR3 covers 15 residues. Germline V gene sequence: CDR1 ENHRY, CDR2 SYGVKD. With 11 bases clipped from V and 0 bases from J, the junction kept 6 bases outside the gene matches. CDR3 residues: CAASTSGSSTDTQYF. The CDR3 bases are TGTGCCGCCTCGACTAGCGGGAGTAGCACAGATACGCAGTATTTT.

In DNA, the CDR3 is TGTGCCACCAGTGTGTCCGGGACCCGGGGGGAGCAGTTCTTC. Its protein is CATSVSGTRGEQFF. The chain links TRBV24-1 to TRBJ2-1, with D perhaps TRBD2 (6 bases). Trimming stripped 5 bases from V and 10 bases from J, with 17 bases between. The CDR3 is 14 residues long. Per the germline V gene, CDR1 is KGHDR and CDR2 is SFDVKD.

The rearrangement joins TRBV7-8 to TRBJ2-7; possibly TRBD2 for D (6 bases). There are 14 residues in the CDR3. Germline-derived CDR1 and CDR2 are SGHVS and FQNEAQ. V was shortened by 4 bases and J by 5 bases, with 15 bases between the two germline ends. CDR3 nucleotide sequence: TGTGCCAGCAGCTCGACTAGATGGGAGCACGAGCAGTACGTC. Translating it yields CASSSTRWEHEQYV.

This clonotype showed up just a few times. The chain recombines TRBV6-5 with TRBJ2-3, with a tentative D call TRBD1 (6 bases). This CDR3 has 14 residues. The V gene lost 8 bases and the J gene lost 2 bases, with 14 bases spanning the gap. CDR1 is MNHEY and CDR2 is SVGAGI in the germline V gene. The CDR3 nucleotides are TGTGCCAGCTCAGGGGCCTACATCACAGATACGCAGTATTTT. Encoded protein: CASSGAYITDTQYF.

The chain links TRBV12-3 or TRBV12-4 to TRBJ2-1, with 12 positions matching TRBD2. The CDR3 sequence is 15 residues long. After removal of 6 bases from V and 6 bases from J, the junction contained 6 bases not matched to a gene. CDR3 sequence reads: CASRNPSGRANEQFF. The CDR3 nucleotides read TGTGCCAGCAGAAATCCTAGCGGGAGGGCCAATGAGCAGTTCTTC.

This clonotype was picked up a small number of times. V is TRBV3-1 and J is TRBJ2-3, with 7 bases matching TRBD2. The V and J ends lost 2 bases and 0 bases, in that order; junction bases with no gene match: 2. CDR3 length equals 15 residues. Germline V gene sequence: CDR1 LGHDT, CDR2 YNNKEL (reference sequence). In nucleotides, the CDR3 is TGTGCCAGCAGCCAAAGACTAGCCAGCACAGATACGCAGTATTTT. Protein sequence: CASSQRLASTDTQYF.

This clonotype was seen a handful of times. V and J are TRBV5-5 and TRBJ1-3, with 7 nucleotides matching TRBD1. This CDR3 contains 17 residues. The germline CDR1 and CDR2 sequences are SGHKS and YYEKEE (reference sequence). The ends lost 3 bases at V and 0 bases at J; junction bases unmatched: 9. CDR3 DNA: TGTGCCAGCAGCTCTCGGACAGGAGTATACTCTGGAAACACCATATATTTT. This encodes CASSSRTGVYSGNTIYF.

Regarding this clonotype: One junction end does not reproduce the germline sequence, and a read error may be involved. The chain couples TRBV12-3 or TRBV12-4 to TRBJ2-7; D is possibly TRBD1 (5 bases). CDR3 length: 15 amino acids. In DNA form, the CDR3 reads TGTGCCAGCAGCTTAGGGGCCTGGACCTCCTACGAGCAGTACTTC. Its translation: CASSLGAWTSYEQYF.

This chain connects TRBV5-1 to TRBJ2-7; D unresolved. CDR1 is SGHRS and CDR2 is YFSETQ in the germline V gene. Trimming cost V 1 base and J 0 bases, with 8 bases left between them. The CDR3 sequence is 14 residues long. Written as DNA, the CDR3 is TGCGCCAGCAGCTTGAACGCGGACTCCTACGAGCAGTACGTC. Amino acids: CASSLNADSYEQYV.

This chain connects TRBV5-6 to TRBJ1-1, with TRBD1 as a possible D gene (5 bases). Trimming removed 4 bases from V and 4 bases from J, with 11 bases in between. Germline CDR1 and CDR2: SGHDT and YYEEEE. The CDR3 sequence is 13 residues long. CDR3 DNA sequence: TGTGCCAGCAGCCCCGGGGGTAGCACTGAAGCTTTCTTT. This translates into CASSPGGSTEAFF. The whole variable domain, filled in from reference TRBV5-6 and TRBJ1-1, reads DAGVTQSPTHLIKTRGQQVTLRCSPKSGHDTVSWYQQALGQGPQFIFQYYEEEERQRGNFPDRFSGHQFPNYSSELNVNALLLGDSALYLCASSPGGSTEAFFGQGTRLTVV.

In its sample, this clonotype was seen many times. V gene TRBV12-3 or TRBV12-4 combines with J gene TRBJ2-1; TRBD2 matches at 9 bases. V trimming: 3 bases; J trimming: 7 bases; junction bases outside the gene matches: 7. The CDR3 loop spans 15 amino acids. The CDR3 DNA reads as TGTGCCAGCAGTTTTAGGGCTAGCGGGATTAATGAGCAGTTCTTC. Its protein is CASSFRASGINEQFF.

The gene calls are TRBV2 and TRBJ2-2; D is undetermined. Trimming removed 7 bases at V and 6 bases at J, with 12 bases between. This CDR3 region has 13 residues. Germline V lookup: CDR1 SNHLY, CDR2 FYNNEI. The DNA for the CDR3 is TGTGCCAGCACCGACTGGATTGCCGGGGAGCTGTTTTTT. It yields the protein CASTDWIAGELFF.

This clonotype has a count of ten or more. This sequence joins TRBV28 and TRBJ2-7, with 7 bases identical to TRBD2. CDR1 MDHEN and CDR2 SYDVKM come from the germline V gene. CDR3 length equals 13 residues. The V segment lost 5 bases and the J segment 6 bases; nucleotides outside the gene matches: 7. The chain's CDR3 is CASSLLGRGEQYF. In DNA form, the CDR3 reads TGTGCCAGCAGTCTCTTAGGGAGGGGCGAGCAGTACTTC.

This clonotype was observed at least ten times. The V gene is TRBV9, the J gene TRBJ2-7; maybe TRBD2 (6 bases). Trimming took 2 bases from V and 7 from J, leaving 13 bases between them. The CDR3 is 13 amino acids. CDR1 and CDR2 (germline): SGDLS, YYNGEE. The CDR3 is CASSVQLAREQYV. CDR3 DNA sequence: TGTGCCAGCAGCGTCCAACTAGCTCGGGAGCAGTACGTC.

Many counts were recorded for this clonotype. The V and J genes are TRBV5-1 and TRBJ1-1; D gene unclear. V lost 4 bases, J lost 2 bases, and 9 bases lay in between. The CDR3 length is 13 residues. Germline assignment: CDR1 SGHRS and CDR2 YFSETQ. In nucleotides, the CDR3 is TGCGCCAGCAGCCTGTTGACTAACACTGAAGCTTTCTTT. Translation: CASSLLTNTEAFF.

The rearrangement uses TRBV3-1 and TRBJ2-2; D remains ambiguous. The V gene lost 1 base and the J gene lost 2 bases, with 11 bases spanning the gap. The CDR3 sequence is 16 residues long. Germline V lookup: CDR1 LGHDT, CDR2 YNNKEL (reference sequence). The CDR3 loop is CASSQAALSNTGELFF. CDR3 bases: TGTGCCAGCAGCCAAGCTGCACTCTCAAACACCGGGGAGCTGTTTTTT.

The chain is built from TRBV29-1 and TRBJ2-1, with 11 bases identical to TRBD2. The CDR3 totals 16 residues. Germline V CDR1 and CDR2: SQVTM, ANQGSEA. With 7 bases clipped from V and 4 bases from J, the junction kept 12 bases outside the gene matches. The CDR3: CSAMGSLAGGYNEQFF. For the CDR3, the DNA is TGCAGCGCCATGGGCTCTCTAGCGGGGGGTTACAATGAGCAGTTCTTC.

This clonotype was detected many times. One junction end does not reproduce the germline sequence, and a read error may be involved. The chain couples TRBV7-9 to TRBJ2-7; no clear D. The CDR3 extends over 15 amino acids. The germline V gene encodes CDR1 SEHNR and CDR2 FQNEAQ (reference sequence). In nucleotides, the CDR3 is TGTTCCAGCAGCGAGCTTGATACAATCAAAGGGGAGCAGTACTTC. Translation: CSSSELDTIKGEQYF.

The chain uses TRBV6-5 and TRBJ2-2; 7 bases map to TRBD1. This CDR3 is 17 amino acids long. The germline V gene has CDR1 MNHEY and CDR2 SVGAGI. Trimming at V came to 6 bases and at J to 1 base, leaving 11 bases not matched to a gene. CDR3 in amino acids: CASSGNPRQGNTGELFF. Here the CDR3 DNA reads TGTGCCAGCAGCGGAAACCCCAGACAGGGGAACACCGGGGAGCTGTTTTTT.

This clonotype was counted a few times. The chain recombines TRBV5-6 with TRBJ1-1; 8 positions match TRBD1. The V and J ends lost 1 base and 14 bases, in that order; junction bases with no gene match: 10. Germline CDR1 SGHDT, CDR2 YYEEEE. The CDR3 loop spans 13 amino acids. The CDR3 region is CASSLRPGGERFF. CDR3 in DNA: TGTGCCAGCAGCTTGAGGCCAGGGGGCGAGCGGTTCTTT.